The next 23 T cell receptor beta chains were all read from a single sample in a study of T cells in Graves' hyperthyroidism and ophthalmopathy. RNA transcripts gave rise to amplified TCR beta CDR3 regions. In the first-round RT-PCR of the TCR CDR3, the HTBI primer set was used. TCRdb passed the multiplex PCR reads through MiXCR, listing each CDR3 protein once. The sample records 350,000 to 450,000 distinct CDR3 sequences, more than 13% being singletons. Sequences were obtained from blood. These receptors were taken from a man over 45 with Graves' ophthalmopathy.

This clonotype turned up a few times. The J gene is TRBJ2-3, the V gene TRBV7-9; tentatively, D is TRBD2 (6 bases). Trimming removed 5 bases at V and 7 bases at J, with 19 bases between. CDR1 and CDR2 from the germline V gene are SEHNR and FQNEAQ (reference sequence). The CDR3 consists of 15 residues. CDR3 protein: CASSPPVAGRHTQYF. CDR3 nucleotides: TGTGCCAGCAGCCCCCCCGTCGCGGGGCGGCATACGCAGTATTTT.

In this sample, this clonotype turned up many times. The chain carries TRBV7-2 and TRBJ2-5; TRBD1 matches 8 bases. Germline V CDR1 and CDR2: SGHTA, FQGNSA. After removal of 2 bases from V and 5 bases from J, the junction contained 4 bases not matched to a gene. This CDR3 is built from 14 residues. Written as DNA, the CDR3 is TGTGCCAGCAGCTTACAGGGGGCCTGGGAGACCCAGTACTTC. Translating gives CASSLQGAWETQYF.

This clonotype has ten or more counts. CDR3 region: CASLGASGSRSYNEQFF. CDR3 nucleotide sequence: TGTGCCAGTCTCGGGGCTAGCGGGAGTCGATCCTACAATGAGCAGTTCTTC. The chain has TRBV28 and TRBJ2-1; 10 positions match TRBD2. Trimming at V came to 9 bases and at J to 1 base, leaving 12 bases not matched to a gene. This CDR3 has 17 amino acids. The V gene's germline CDR1 is MDHEN and CDR2 SYDVKM.

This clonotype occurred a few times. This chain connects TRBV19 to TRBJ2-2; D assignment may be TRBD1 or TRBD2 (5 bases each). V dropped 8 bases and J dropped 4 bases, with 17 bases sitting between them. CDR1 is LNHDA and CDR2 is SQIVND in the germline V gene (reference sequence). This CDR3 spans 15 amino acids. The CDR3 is CASWGGTTGTGELFF. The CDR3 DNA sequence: TGTGCCAGTTGGGGTGGGACCACGGGCACCGGGGAGCTGTTTTTT.

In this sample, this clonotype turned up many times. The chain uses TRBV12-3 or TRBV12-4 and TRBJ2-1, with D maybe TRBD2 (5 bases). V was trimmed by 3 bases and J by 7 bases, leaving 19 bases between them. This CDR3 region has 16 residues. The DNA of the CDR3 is TGTGCCAGCAGTTTCCGGCGACAACCTACGGGGAATGAGCAGTTCTTC. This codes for CASSFRRQPTGNEQFF.

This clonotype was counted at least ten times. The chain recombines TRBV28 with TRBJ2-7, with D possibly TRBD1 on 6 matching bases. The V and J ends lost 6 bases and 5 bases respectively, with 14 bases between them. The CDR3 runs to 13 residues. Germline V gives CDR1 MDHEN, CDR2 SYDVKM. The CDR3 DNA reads TGTGCCAGCAGCCCACAGGGATTTAACGAGCAGTACTTC. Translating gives CASSPQGFNEQYF.

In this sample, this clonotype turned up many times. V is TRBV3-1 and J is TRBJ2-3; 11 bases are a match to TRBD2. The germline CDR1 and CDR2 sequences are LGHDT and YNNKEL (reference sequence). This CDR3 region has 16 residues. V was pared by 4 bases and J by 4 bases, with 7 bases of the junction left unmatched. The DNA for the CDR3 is TGTGCCAGCAGCCCCGGGAGACTAGCGGGATCAGATACGCAGTATTTT. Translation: CASSPGRLAGSDTQYF.

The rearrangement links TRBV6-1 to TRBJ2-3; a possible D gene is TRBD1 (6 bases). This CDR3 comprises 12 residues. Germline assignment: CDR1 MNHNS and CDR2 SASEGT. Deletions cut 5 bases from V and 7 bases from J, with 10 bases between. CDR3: CASSRGGNTQYF. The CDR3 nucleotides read TGTGCCAGCAGTAGAGGGGGTAATACGCAGTATTTT.

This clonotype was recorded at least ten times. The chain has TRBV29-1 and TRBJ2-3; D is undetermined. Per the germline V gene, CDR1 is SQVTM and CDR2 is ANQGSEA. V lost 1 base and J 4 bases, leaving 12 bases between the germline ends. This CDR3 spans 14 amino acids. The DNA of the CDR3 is TGCAGCGTTGAAGCGGTAAGGGTAGCAGATACGCAGTATTTT. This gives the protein CSVEAVRVADTQYF.

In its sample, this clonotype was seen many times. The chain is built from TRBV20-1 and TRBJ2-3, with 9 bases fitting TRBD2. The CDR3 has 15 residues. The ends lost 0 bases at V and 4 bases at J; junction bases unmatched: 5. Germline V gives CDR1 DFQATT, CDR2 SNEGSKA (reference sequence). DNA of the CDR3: TGCAGTGCTAGAGATGGCCTAGCGGGGCCAGATACGCAGTATTTT. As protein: CSARDGLAGPDTQYF.

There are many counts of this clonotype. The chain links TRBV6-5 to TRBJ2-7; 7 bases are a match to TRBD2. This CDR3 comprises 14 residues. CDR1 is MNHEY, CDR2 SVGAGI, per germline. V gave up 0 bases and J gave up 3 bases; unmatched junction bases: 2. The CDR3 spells CASSYSPSGYEQYF. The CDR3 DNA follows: TGTGCCAGCAGTTACTCACCTAGCGGCTACGAGCAGTACTTC.

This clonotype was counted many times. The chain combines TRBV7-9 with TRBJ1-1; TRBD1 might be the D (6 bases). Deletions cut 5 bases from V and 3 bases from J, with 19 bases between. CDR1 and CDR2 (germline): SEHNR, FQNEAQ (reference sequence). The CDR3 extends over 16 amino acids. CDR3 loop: CASSAQGTIGYTEAFF. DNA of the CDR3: TGTGCCAGCAGCGCCCAGGGGACTATCGGGTACACTGAAGCTTTCTTT.

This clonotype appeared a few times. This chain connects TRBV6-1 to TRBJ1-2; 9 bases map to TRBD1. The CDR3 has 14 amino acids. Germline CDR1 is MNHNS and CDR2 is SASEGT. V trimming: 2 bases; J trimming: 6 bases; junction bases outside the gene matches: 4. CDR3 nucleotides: TGTGCCAGCAGTGAAAGGAGGACAGGGGATGGCTACACCTTC. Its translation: CASSERRTGDGYTF.

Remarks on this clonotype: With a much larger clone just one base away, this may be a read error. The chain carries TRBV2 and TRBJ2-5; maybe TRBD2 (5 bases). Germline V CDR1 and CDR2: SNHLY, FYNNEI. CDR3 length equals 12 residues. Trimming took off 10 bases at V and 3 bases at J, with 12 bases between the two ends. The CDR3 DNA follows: TGTGCCACCAGACTACCTAAAGAGACCCAGTACTTC. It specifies CATRLPKETQYF.

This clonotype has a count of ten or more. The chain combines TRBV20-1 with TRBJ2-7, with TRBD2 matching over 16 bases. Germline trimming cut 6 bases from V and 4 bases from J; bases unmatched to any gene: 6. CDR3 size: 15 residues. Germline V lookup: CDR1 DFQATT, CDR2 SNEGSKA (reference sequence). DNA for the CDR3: TGCAGTGCCCCGGGACTAGCGGGAGGGGGATACGAGCAGTACTTC. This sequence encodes CSAPGLAGGGYEQYF.

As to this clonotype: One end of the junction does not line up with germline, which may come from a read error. CDR3 residues: CSSSPHGQTGSYEQYF. The CDR3 nucleotides are TGTTCCAGCAGCCCCCACGGACAGACCGGCAGCTACGAGCAGTACTTC. The chain uses TRBV11-2 and TRBJ2-7, with D maybe TRBD1 (6 bases). The CDR3 is 16 amino acids. In germline, CDR1 is SGHAT, CDR2 FQNNGV.

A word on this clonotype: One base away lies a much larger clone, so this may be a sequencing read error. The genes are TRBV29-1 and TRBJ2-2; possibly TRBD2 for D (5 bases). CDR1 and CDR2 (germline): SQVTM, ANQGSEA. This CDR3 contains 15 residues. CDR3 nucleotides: TGCAGCGTTGAACCTATCGGCAAGAACACCGGGGAGCCGTTTTTT. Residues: CSVEPIGKNTGEPFF.

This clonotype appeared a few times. In DNA form, the CDR3 reads TGCAGCGTTGATTTTGGAGGGGTCGATGAGCAGTTCTTC. The encoded protein is CSVDFGGVDEQFF. The V call is TRBV29-1, the J call TRBJ2-1, with a possible D match to TRBD2 (6 bases). The germline gives CDR1 SQVTM, CDR2 ANQGSEA. This CDR3 comprises 13 residues. Trimming pared 3 bases from V and 8 bases from J, leaving 14 bases between.

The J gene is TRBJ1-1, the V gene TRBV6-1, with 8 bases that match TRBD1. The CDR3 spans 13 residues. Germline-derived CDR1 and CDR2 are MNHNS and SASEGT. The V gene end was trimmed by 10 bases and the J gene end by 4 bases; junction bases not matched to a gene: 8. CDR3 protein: CATDPTGGTEAFF. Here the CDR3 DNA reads TGTGCCACAGATCCAACAGGGGGCACTGAAGCTTTCTTT.

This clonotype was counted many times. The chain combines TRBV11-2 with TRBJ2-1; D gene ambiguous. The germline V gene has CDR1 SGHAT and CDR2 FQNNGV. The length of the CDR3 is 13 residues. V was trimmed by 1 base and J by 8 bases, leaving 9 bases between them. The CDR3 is CASSLGSLDEQFF. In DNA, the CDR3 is TGTGCCAGCAGCTTAGGGAGCCTCGATGAGCAGTTCTTC.

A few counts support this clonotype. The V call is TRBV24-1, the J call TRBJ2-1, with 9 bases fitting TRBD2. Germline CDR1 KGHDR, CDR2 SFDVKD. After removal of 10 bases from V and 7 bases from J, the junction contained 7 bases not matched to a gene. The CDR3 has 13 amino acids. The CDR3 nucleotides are TGTGCCACAAAAGCGGGAGGTAGTAATGAGCAGTTCTTC. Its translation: CATKAGGSNEQFF.

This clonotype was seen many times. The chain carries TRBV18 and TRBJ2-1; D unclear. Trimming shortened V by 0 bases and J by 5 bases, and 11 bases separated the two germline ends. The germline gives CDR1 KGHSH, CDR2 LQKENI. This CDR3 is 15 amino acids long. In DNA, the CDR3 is TGTGCCAGCTCACCACCGGGAAGGGCACACAATGAGCAGTTCTTC. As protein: CASSPPGRAHNEQFF.

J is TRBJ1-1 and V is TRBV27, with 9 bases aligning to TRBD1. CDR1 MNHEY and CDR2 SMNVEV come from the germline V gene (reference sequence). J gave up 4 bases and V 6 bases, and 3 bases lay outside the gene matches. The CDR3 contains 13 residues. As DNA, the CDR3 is TGTGCCAGCAGACAGGGGGCGCGCACTGAAGCTTTCTTT. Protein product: CASRQGARTEAFF.